Below are 6 T cell receptor beta chains sequenced from a single sample in a study of blood T cell repertoires in COVID-19. Some clones are missing from TCRdb's copy, which holds only in-frame ones; the method was immunoSEQ multiplex PCR. Of 30,000 to 35,000 clones in the sample, around 87% were seen once. The material sequenced was peripheral blood. These receptor sequences come from a man in his 60s with active COVID-19.

The chain is built from TRBV2 and TRBJ2-5, with 11 bases matching TRBD1. This CDR3 spans 15 amino acids. Germline values: CDR1 SNHLY, CDR2 FYNNEI. Trimming cost V 6 bases and J 2 bases; bases outside gene matches: 5. The CDR3 bases are TGTGCCAGCAGGGACGGGACAGGGGGACAAGAGACCCAGTACTTC. Translation gives CASRDGTGGQETQYF.

The chain joins TRBV30 to TRBJ1-5, with TRBD1 matching over 9 bases. The V gene's germline CDR1 is GTSNPN and CDR2 SVGIG (reference sequence). This CDR3 comprises 12 residues. With V trimmed by 8 bases and J by 13 bases, 12 bases remained unmatched. CDR3 DNA sequence: TGTGCCCGGGACAGGGCGGGGGTGGAACAGCATTTT. It encodes CARDRAGVEQHF.

The V and J genes are TRBV4-1 and TRBJ1-2; 7 nucleotides line up with TRBD1. J gave up 4 bases and V 4 bases, and 6 bases lay outside the gene matches. The CDR3 is 14 amino acids. CDR1 is MGHRA and CDR2 is YSYEKL in the germline V gene. CDR3 region: CASSPEGAGYGYTF. The CDR3 DNA reads as TGCGCCAGCAGCCCCGAGGGGGCGGGCTATGGCTACACCTTC.

The rearrangement joins TRBV2 to TRBJ2-1, with TRBD1 matching 7 bases. The germline V gene encodes CDR1 SNHLY and CDR2 FYNNEI. Trimming removed 6 bases from V and 6 bases from J; junction bases left unmatched: 11. This CDR3 spans 15 amino acids. Here the CDR3 DNA reads TGTGCCAGCAGCCTCGACAGGGCCTCGACCAATGAGCAGTTCTTC. As protein: CASSLDRASTNEQFF.

The chain recombines TRBV5-1 with TRBJ2-1; 8 nucleotides align to TRBD2. The CDR3 runs 15 residues. V shed 4 bases and J 1 base; nucleotides not matched to a gene: 4. Germline values: CDR1 SGHRS, CDR2 YFSETQ. CDR3 in DNA: TGCGCCAGCAGCGGGAGCGGGGGTTCCTACAATGAGCAGTTCTTC. It specifies CASSGSGGSYNEQFF.

The rearrangement joins TRBV24-1 to TRBJ2-1; 9 bases are shared with TRBD2. In germline, CDR1 is KGHDR, CDR2 SFDVKD. With 6 bases clipped from V and 4 bases from J, the junction kept 9 bases outside the gene matches. CDR3 size: 16 residues. CDR3 protein: CATSYSGTSRYNEQFF. The CDR3 coding sequence is TGTGCCACCAGTTATTCCGGGACTAGCAGATACAATGAGCAGTTCTTC.